Detailed here is one T cell receptor (beta chain). During active infection, Seattle patients enrolled and were then monitored through disease. This CDR3 contains 14 residues. With 2 bases removed from V and 2 bases from J, the gap between germline ends came to 10 bases. Germline lookup yields CDR1 LGHDT and CDR2 YNNKEL (reference sequence). The data stem from a study of blood T cell repertoires in COVID-19. Sequencing used immunoSEQ multiplex PCR; TCRdb keeps in-frame clones, though not all of them. The sample holds some 520,000 clones, about 88% seen once. Specimen: peripheral blood. This TCR came from a young man with COVID-19, enrolled during active disease. The gene calls are TRBV3-1 (or the pseudogene TRBV3-2) and TRBJ2-7; possible D gene TRBD2, 6 bases. CDR3 region: CASSQRGDPYEQYF. CDR3 nucleotide sequence: TGTGCCAGCAGCCAACGCGGGGACCCCTACGAGCAGTACTTC.